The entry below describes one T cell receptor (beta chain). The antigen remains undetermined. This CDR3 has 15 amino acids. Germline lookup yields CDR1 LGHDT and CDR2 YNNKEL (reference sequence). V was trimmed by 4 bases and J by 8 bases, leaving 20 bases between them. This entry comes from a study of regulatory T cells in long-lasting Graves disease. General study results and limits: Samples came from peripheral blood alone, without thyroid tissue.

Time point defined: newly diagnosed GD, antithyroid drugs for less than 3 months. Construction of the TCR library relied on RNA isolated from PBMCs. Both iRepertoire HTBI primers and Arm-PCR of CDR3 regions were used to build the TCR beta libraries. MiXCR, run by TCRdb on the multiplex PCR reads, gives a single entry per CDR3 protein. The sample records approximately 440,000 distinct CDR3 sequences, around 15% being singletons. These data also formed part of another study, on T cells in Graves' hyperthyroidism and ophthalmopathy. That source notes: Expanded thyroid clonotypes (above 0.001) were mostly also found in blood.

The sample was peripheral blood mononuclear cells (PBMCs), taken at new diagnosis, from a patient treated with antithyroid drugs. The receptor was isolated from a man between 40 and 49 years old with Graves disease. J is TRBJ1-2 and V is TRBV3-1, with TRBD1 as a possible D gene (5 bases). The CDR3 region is CASSRDLKGTHGYTF. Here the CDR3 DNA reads TGTGCCAGCAGCCGAGACCTTAAAGGGACCCACGGCTACACCTTC.